A selection of T cell receptor beta chains follows, all from one sample in a study of blood T cell repertoires in COVID-19. TCRdb keeps only in-frame clones here, not all; method: immunoSEQ multiplex PCR. The sample has 150,000 to 200,000 clones; approximately 86% are singletons. The sequenced sample consisted of peripheral blood. The receptors shown here come from a man between 45 and 60 years old with active or convalescent COVID-19. Both conserved end residues are part of each CDR3. The D gene is left open where the match is weak. Clone size appears in some rows only: once, few, many, or a class for an expanded clone.

v_call	d_call	clone_size	j_call	cdr3_nt	cdr3_aa
TRBV28	NA	NA	TRBJ2-3	TGTGCCGGGGGGTCGACGTTCTCTAGCACAGATACGCAGTATTTT	CAGGSTFSSTDTQYF
TRBV2	NA	NA	TRBJ2-2	TGTGCCAGCAGTACCGGGTCGGGGGCCGGGGAGCTGTTTTTT	CASSTGSGAGELFF
TRBV2	TRBD1	NA	TRBJ1-4	TGTGCCAGCACCAAGGACAGGGTACCCTCAACTAATGAAAAACTGTTTTTT	CASTKDRVPSTNEKLFF
TRBV5-5	NA	NA	TRBJ2-1	TGTGCCAGCAGCTTGGTGGGCTTTGGTGAGCAGTTCTTC	CASSLVGFGEQFF
TRBV28	NA	NA	TRBJ1-2	TGTGCCAGCAGTTTGGGGGGGCAGGCAGGATACACGGGCTACACCTTC	CASSLGGQAGYTGYTF
TRBV10-3	NA	NA	TRBJ2-7	TGTGCCATCAGGCGGCAGGAGACTACCTACGAGCAGTACTTC	CAIRRQETTYEQYF
TRBV7-9	NA	NA	TRBJ2-3	TGTGCCAGCAGCTTAGATCTCAGCACAGATACGCAGTATTTT	CASSLDLSTDTQYF
TRBV7-9	NA	NA	TRBJ2-2	TGTGCCAGCAGCGGACATGCGGGAGGGGAGCTGTTTTTT	CASSGHAGGELFF
TRBV10-1	NA	NA	TRBJ2-2	TGCGCCAGCAGTGTCGCGGCAGGGTGGAACACCGGGGAGCTGTTTTTT	CASSVAAGWNTGELFF
TRBV2	TRBD1	NA	TRBJ1-2	TGTGCCAGCAGTCCTCAGGGGGAAATGGGCTATGGCTACACCTTC	CASSPQGEMGYGYTF
TRBV7-9	TRBD1	NA	TRBJ1-4	TGTGCCAGCAGCTTGACAGGGGGCGATGAAAAACTGTTTTTT	CASSLTGGDEKLFF
TRBV24-1	TRBD1	NA	TRBJ1-5	TGTGCCACCGGACAGGGGGCCGGGAGCAATCAGCCCCAGCATTTT	CATGQGAGSNQPQHF
TRBV4-3	NA	NA	TRBJ2-5	TGCGCCAGCAGCCAACGATCCAGTCCCCAAGAGACCCAGTACTTC	CASSQRSSPQETQYF
TRBV12-3/TRBV12-4	NA	NA	TRBJ2-2	TGTGCCAGCTATTCAGGGGCCGGGGAGCTGTTTTTT	CASYSGAGELFF
TRBV30	NA	NA	TRBJ1-1	TGTGCCTGGAGTACAGCGGGGGCGGAGGCTTTCTTT	CAWSTAGAEAFF
TRBV11-2	NA	NA	TRBJ2-7	TGTGCCAGCAGCTTAGCGGGGGTACGCGAGCAGTACTTC	CASSLAGVREQYF
TRBV27	TRBD2	NA	TRBJ2-1	TGTGCCAGCAGTTCGACTAGCGGGTCTAATGAGCAGTTCTTC	CASSSTSGSNEQFF
TRBV30	NA	NA	TRBJ1-2	TGTGCCTGGAGTGTACAGGGATTTAGCTATGGCTACACCTTC	CAWSVQGFSYGYTF
TRBV19	TRBD2	few	TRBJ2-1	TGTGCCAGTAGTAAAAGCGGGAGGAGCTACAATGAGCAGTTCTTC	CASSKSGRSYNEQFF
TRBV30	TRBD2	NA	TRBJ2-7	TGTGCCCGCGGACTAGCGGGGTCCAACGAGCAGTACTTC	CARGLAGSNEQYF
TRBV7-9	NA	NA	TRBJ2-1	TGTGCCAGCAGCTTCTATCCGGACAATGAGCAGTTCTTC	CASSFYPDNEQFF
TRBV20-1	NA	NA	TRBJ2-4	TGCAGTGCCAGATTCACTAACATTCAGTACTTC	CSARFTNIQYF
TRBV7-2	TRBD1	NA	TRBJ1-5	TGTGCCAGCAGCTACCAGGGGGTTAGCAATCAGCCCCAGCATTTT	CASSYQGVSNQPQHF